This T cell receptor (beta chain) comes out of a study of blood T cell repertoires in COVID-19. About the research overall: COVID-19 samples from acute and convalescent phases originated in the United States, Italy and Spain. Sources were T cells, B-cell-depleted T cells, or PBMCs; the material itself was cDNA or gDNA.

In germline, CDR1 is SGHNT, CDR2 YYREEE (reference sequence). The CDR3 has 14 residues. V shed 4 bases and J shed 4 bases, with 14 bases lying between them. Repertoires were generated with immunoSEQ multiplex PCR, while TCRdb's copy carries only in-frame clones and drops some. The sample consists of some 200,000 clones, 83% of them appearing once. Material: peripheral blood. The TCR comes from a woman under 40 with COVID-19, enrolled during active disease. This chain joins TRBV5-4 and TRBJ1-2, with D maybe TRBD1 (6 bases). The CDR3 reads CASSPTGGGYGYTF. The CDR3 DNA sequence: TGTGCCAGCAGCCCCACGGGGGGCGGCTATGGCTACACCTTC.